This paragraph reports one T cell receptor (beta chain). CDR1 SGHNT and CDR2 YYREEE come from the germline V gene (reference sequence). This CDR3 is built from 13 residues. The trim removed 1 base at V and 5 bases at J, leaving 0 bases unmatched. Produced via immunoSEQ multiplex PCR; TCRdb's table is partial and in-frame only. There are about 73,000 clones in the sample; approximately 94% occur only once, and 2.1% lies in the top ten. These data originate in a study of T cell changes during pregnancy in multiple sclerosis. The V gene is TRBV5-4, the J gene TRBJ2-1; 7 bases are a match to TRBD2. This material consisted of peripheral blood, taken in the second trimester of pregnancy. The TCR sequence derives from a female donor in good health, enrolled as a control in a pregnancy study. CDR3 sequence reads: CASSLRGDNEQFF. CDR3 DNA: TGTGCCAGCAGCTTGCGGGGGGACAATGAGCAGTTCTTC.